These T cell receptor beta chains were read from a single sample in a study of blood T cells in healthy people across ages. TCRdb used MiXCR to reprocess the 5' RACE reads, holding one entry per CDR3 protein. Of approximately 730,000 distinct CDR3 sequences in the sample, about 55% were seen once. Specimen: blood. The origin of the receptors is an elderly man in good health. Both conserved end residues are part of each CDR3. D genes are given only for firm matches. The listing skips clone size in some rows; elsewhere it reads once, few, many or a size class.

size	J	D	V	DNA	CDR3
.	TRBJ1-2	.	TRBV29-1	TGCAGCGTTGAGGAAAAAGGCCCCTATGGCTACACCTTC	CSVEEKGPYGYTF
few	TRBJ1-1	.	TRBV20-1	TGCAGTGCATACAGGGACGGAGCTTTCTTT	CSAYRDGAFF
few	TRBJ2-3	TRBD1	TRBV20-1	TGCAGTGCTAGAGACTTTCGACTGGGGACAGGAGTTTTCACAGATACGCAGTATTTT	CSARDFRLGTGVFTDTQYF
.	TRBJ2-7	.	TRBV3-1	TGTGCCAGCAGCCCAGACAGGATCTACGAGCAGTACTTC	CASSPDRIYEQYF
.	TRBJ2-5	TRBD2	TRBV6-1	TGTGCCAGCAGTGAGGCTAGCGGCTTTAAAGAGACCCAGTACTTC	CASSEASGFKETQYF
few	TRBJ1-1	.	TRBV12-3/TRBV12-4	TGTGCCAGCAGTTTATATCAGGGCATGAACACTGAAGCTTTCTTT	CASSLYQGMNTEAFF
.	TRBJ1-5	.	TRBV2	TGTGCCAGCAGTGAAAAGGGGTATAGCAATCAGCCCCAGCATTTT	CASSEKGYSNQPQHF
.	TRBJ2-7	.	TRBV6-1	TGTGCCAGCAGCGCTCTGGAGGAGCAGTACTTC	CASSALEEQYF
.	TRBJ2-1	TRBD2	TRBV27	TGTGCCAGCAGTCATGATCTAGCGGGGGACTTCTACAATGAGCAGTTCTTC	CASSHDLAGDFYNEQFF
once	TRBJ2-3	TRBD2	TRBV24-1	TGTGCCACCAGTGATTTGAAGGCGGGAGGAGATACGCAGTATTTT	CATSDLKAGGDTQYF
.	TRBJ2-7	.	TRBV20-1	TGCAGTGCTAGAGATGCGGCGGAACTCTCCTACGAGCAGTACTTC	CSARDAAELSYEQYF
.	TRBJ2-5	.	TRBV24-1	TGTGCCACCAGTGATCCAGGTATCCGGCAGACCCAGTACTTC	CATSDPGIRQTQYF
.	TRBJ1-4	TRBD1	TRBV18	TGTGCCAGCTCACCCGACAGGGGTGCTAATGAAAAACTGTTTTTT	CASSPDRGANEKLFF
.	TRBJ2-1	.	TRBV28	TGTGCCAGTGGGGCGGGGGCGAGGTATGAGCAGTTCTTC	CASGAGARYEQFF